This T cell receptor (beta chain) was identified during a study of Graves' ophthalmopathy and Graves' hyperthyroidism. Ophthalmopathy donors showed moderate-to-severe activity, CAS ≥3, NOSPECS ≥4 and a duration under 3 months. Uncontrolled infections, other autoimmune diseases, pregnancy or lactation barred patients from enrollment. PBMCs originated in about 9.8 ml of fresh peripheral blood. In regard to this clonotype: The antigen is unknown.

Amplification of TCR beta CDR3 regions used RNA transcripts. Investigators did first-round RT-PCR with HTBI primers, then second-round multiplex PCR. TCRdb fed the multiplex PCR reads into MiXCR, producing one record per CDR3 protein. The sample records around 40,000 distinct CDR3 sequences, around 50% being singletons. CDR3 length equals 18 residues. Per the germline V gene, CDR1 is SGDLS and CDR2 is YYNGEE. V was clipped by 5 bases and J by 3 bases, with 24 bases between them. Study-wide points: Ophthalmopathy and stable hyperthyroidism were discriminated by a 13-signature model, with roughly 88% sensitivity and 80% to 84% specificity.

Source material: peripheral blood. The sequence derives from an adult man with Graves' ophthalmopathy. The V and J genes are TRBV9 and TRBJ2-1; D possibly corresponds to TRBD2 (8 bases). CDR3 bases: TGTGCCAGCAGGGAGGACAGGACTAGCTTTGGCGTCTACAATGAGCAGTTCTTC. It codes for CASREDRTSFGVYNEQFF.